The rows below give T cell receptor beta chains drawn from one sample of a study of OX40 agonist ivuxolimab in advanced cancers. Sequencing used immunoSEQ multiplex PCR; TCRdb keeps in-frame clones, though not all of them. The sample lists fewer than 75,000 clones; approximately 86% were seen once. Sample: CD4+ or CD8+ T cells sorted from blood, taken in a trial of the OX40 agonist ivuxolimab. All receptors come from an adult with an advanced solid tumor such as melanoma, head and neck, liver or kidney cancer. CDR3s include the opening cysteine and the closing phenylalanine or tryptophan. The D gene is left open where the match is weak. Clone size is shown for a subset of rows, as once, few, many or a class of expanded clone.

size | D | J | V | CDR3 | DNA
NA | NA | TRBJ2-2 | TRBV4-1 | CASSQGQTNTGELFF | TGCGCCAGCAGCCAAGGGCAAACGAACACCGGGGAGCTGTTTTTT
NA | TRBD1 | TRBJ2-3 | TRBV30 | CAWGTGSAPGTDTQYF | TGTGCCTGGGGGACAGGTTCAGCTCCTGGGACAGATACGCAGTATTTT
NA | NA | TRBJ2-1 | TRBV7-8 | CASTTNYGNEQFF | TGTGCCAGCACCACCAACTATGGGAATGAGCAGTTCTTC
NA | NA | TRBJ2-1 | TRBV18 | CASSPPLGSNNEQFF | TGTGCCAGCTCACCACCACTCGGGAGCAACAATGAGCAGTTCTTC
NA | NA | TRBJ2-2 | TRBV11-2 | CASSPRQGSNTGELFF | TGTGCCAGCAGCCCTAGGCAGGGGTCGAACACCGGGGAGCTGTTTTTT
NA | NA | TRBJ1-2 | TRBV6-1 | CASSEFWESGYTF | TGTGCCAGCAGTGAATTTTGGGAATCTGGCTACACCTTC
NA | NA | TRBJ2-7 | TRBV6-1 | CASSERGQSNYEQYF | TGTGCCAGCAGTGAAAGAGGACAGTCCAACTACGAGCAGTACTTC
NA | NA | TRBJ2-2 | TRBV19 | CASSIFGWVGNTGELFF | TGTGCCAGTAGTATATTCGGTTGGGTAGGGAACACCGGGGAGCTGTTTTTT
NA | NA | TRBJ2-2 | TRBV14 | CASSQVVSGELFF | TGTGCCAGCAGCCAAGTCGTTAGCGGGGAGCTGTTTTTT
NA | NA | TRBJ1-1 | TRBV7-9 | CASSQNSGYTEAFF | TGTGCCAGCAGCCAAAACTCAGGGTACACTGAAGCTTTCTTT
once | NA | TRBJ2-5 | TRBV9 | CASSVGADAFQETQYF | TGTGCCAGCAGCGTAGGGGCAGACGCCTTCCAAGAGACCCAGTACTTC
NA | NA | TRBJ2-5 | TRBV19 | CASSLASQETQYF | TGTGCCAGTAGCCTAGCGTCGCAGGAGACCCAGTACTTC
NA | NA | TRBJ2-3 | TRBV28 | CASSFLQGRDTQYF | TGTGCCAGCAGTTTTCTTCAGGGGAGGGATACGCAGTATTTT
NA | TRBD2 | TRBJ2-7 | TRBV29-1 | CSLGEGDYEQYF | TGCAGCCTTGGGGAGGGAGATTACGAGCAGTACTTC
NA | TRBD1 | TRBJ2-3 | TRBV7-3 | CASSRDRGTDTQYF | TGTGCCAGCAGCCGGGACAGGGGAACAGATACGCAGTATTTT
NA | NA | TRBJ1-4 | TRBV5-4 | CASSLRQGALEKLFF | TGTGCCAGCAGCTTGCGGCAGGGTGCTCTAGAAAAACTGTTTTTT
NA | NA | TRBJ1-2 | TRBV19 | CASSIVGGNNYGYTF | TGTGCCAGTAGTATAGTCGGGGGAAATAACTATGGCTACACCTTC